This TCR beta chain was retrieved from a study of T cells in Graves' hyperthyroidism and ophthalmopathy. This clonotype was detected ten times or more. TCR beta CDR3 regions were amplified from RNA. During a first-round RT-PCR of the TCR CDR3, the HTBI primer set was used. Each CDR3 protein is one row after TCRdb ran MiXCR on the multiplex PCR reads. This repertoire shows fewer than 400,000 distinct CDR3 sequences, 15% to 19% found once; its top ten account for about a quarter. This CDR3 has 13 amino acids. In germline, CDR1 is SGDLS, CDR2 YYNGEE. Between the trimmed V and J ends, which lost 3 bases and 3 bases, there was a span of 10 bases.

Source material: blood. This TCR was recovered from a woman aged 18-29 years with Graves' hyperthyroidism that later progressed to Graves' ophthalmopathy. This chain links TRBV9 with TRBJ2-7, with TRBD2 as a possible D gene (6 bases). In DNA, the CDR3 is TGTGCCAGCAGCGGGAGGGTTAGCTACGAGCAGTACTTC. Residues: CASSGRVSYEQYF.